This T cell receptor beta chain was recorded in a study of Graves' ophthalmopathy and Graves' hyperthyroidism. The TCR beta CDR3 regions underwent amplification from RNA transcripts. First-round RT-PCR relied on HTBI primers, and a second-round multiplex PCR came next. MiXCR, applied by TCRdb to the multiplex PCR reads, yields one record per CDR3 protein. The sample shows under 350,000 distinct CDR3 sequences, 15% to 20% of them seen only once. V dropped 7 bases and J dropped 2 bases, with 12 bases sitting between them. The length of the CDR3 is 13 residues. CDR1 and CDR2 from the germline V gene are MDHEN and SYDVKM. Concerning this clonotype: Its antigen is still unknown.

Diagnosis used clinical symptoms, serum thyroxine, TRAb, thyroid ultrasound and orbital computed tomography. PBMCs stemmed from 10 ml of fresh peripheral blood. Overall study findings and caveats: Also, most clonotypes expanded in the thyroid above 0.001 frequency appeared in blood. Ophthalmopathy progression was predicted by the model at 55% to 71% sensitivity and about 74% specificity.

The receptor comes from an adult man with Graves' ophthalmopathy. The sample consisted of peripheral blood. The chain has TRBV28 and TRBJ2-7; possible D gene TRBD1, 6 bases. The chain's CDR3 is CASKRGGPYEQYF. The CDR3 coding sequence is TGTGCCAGCAAGCGTGGGGGCCCCTACGAGCAGTACTTC.